The 3 T cell receptor beta chains below were found in one sample sequenced in a study of TIL therapy for anti-PD-1-resistant metastatic lung cancer. Time point indicated: pre-treatment sample, taken before nivolumab and TIL therapy. This was the immunoSEQ v3 assay. Clones were sequenced by immunoSEQ multiplex PCR, and TCRdb holds only the in-frame ones, with some missing. The sample includes about 45,000 clones, less than 80% of them seen just once. The material sequenced was blood, taken at baseline. The receptors shown here come from a man in his 70s with non-small cell lung cancer.

The chain has TRBV7-2 and TRBJ1-6; 8 bases fit TRBD1. The CDR3 has 16 amino acids. Germline V gene data show CDR1 as SGHTA and CDR2 as FQGNSA. V shed 1 base, J shed 4 bases, and the junction held 3 bases outside the gene matches. CDR3: CASSLDRQGYNSPLHF. The CDR3 DNA sequence: TGTGCCAGCAGCTTAGACCGACAGGGGTATAATTCACCCCTCCACTTT.

This chain uses TRBV5-1 with TRBJ1-4; D may be TRBD1 (5 bases). Germline assignment: CDR1 SGHRS and CDR2 YFSETQ. Trimming stripped 4 bases from V and 6 bases from J, with 13 bases between. The CDR3 length is 14 residues. The CDR3 here is CASSPRDPYEKLFF. The CDR3 bases are TGCGCCAGCAGCCCCCGGGACCCGTATGAAAAACTGTTTTTT. Full variable domain (missing parts from reference TRBV5-1 and TRBJ1-4): KAGVTQTPRYLIKTRGQQVTLSCSPISGHRSVSWYQQTPGQGLQFLFEYFSETQRNKGNFPGRFSGRQFSNSRSEMNVSTLELGDSALYLCASSPRDPYEKLFFGSGTQLSVL.

This clone was found a few times. The genes are TRBV19 and TRBJ1-1, with 10 positions matching TRBD1. The germline CDR1 and CDR2 sequences are LNHDA and SQIVND (reference sequence). V was pared by 1 base and J by 6 bases, with 5 bases of the junction left unmatched. The CDR3 contains 15 residues. The CDR3 DNA sequence: TGTGCCAGTAGTATAGTCGGGGACAGGGGCTCTGAAGCTTTCTTT. It translates to CASSIVGDRGSEAFF.